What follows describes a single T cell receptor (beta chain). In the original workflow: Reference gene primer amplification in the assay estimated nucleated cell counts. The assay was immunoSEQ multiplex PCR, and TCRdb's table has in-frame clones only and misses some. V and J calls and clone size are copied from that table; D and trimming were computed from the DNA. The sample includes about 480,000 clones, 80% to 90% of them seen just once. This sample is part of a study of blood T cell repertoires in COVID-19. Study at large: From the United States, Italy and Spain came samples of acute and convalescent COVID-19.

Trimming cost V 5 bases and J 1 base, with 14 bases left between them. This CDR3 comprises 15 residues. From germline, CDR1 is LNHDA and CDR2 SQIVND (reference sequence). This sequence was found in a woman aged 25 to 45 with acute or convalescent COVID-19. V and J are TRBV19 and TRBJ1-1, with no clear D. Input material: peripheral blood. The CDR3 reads CASSSEGRRNTEAFF. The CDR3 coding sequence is TGTGCCAGTAGTTCGGAGGGCCGGAGGAACACTGAAGCTTTCTTT.